The source of this T cell receptor beta chain is a study of beta chain features in type 1 diabetes. Study conclusions and caveats: All four CD4+ subsets from Type 1 diabetes patients carried moderately but significantly shorter TCRB CDR3s.

On this clone itself: Its matching antigen is unknown.

Expressed TCRB transcripts were sequenced, since all the RNA that had been isolated was reverse transcribed. Sequencing was performed with immunoSEQ multiplex PCR; in TCRdb, only in-frame clones are kept and a portion is missing. This table holds over 300,000 clones, 7% to 10% found once. There are 15 residues in the CDR3. Germline trimming cut 4 bases from V and 7 bases from J; bases unmatched to any gene: 7. Per the germline V gene, CDR1 is SGHTS and CDR2 is YDEGEE. The chain employs TRBV5-8 and TRBJ2-1, with 11 bases fitting TRBD2. Input material: central memory CD4+ T cells from blood. This clonotype originated in a man between 25 and 39 years old with type 1 diabetes. The CDR3 region has the DNA TGTGCCAGCAGCCTTCTAGCGGGGGGCTGGAATGAGCAGTTCTTC. Protein: CASSLLAGGWNEQFF. Full variable domain (rest looked up from reference TRBV5-8 and TRBJ2-1): EAGVTQSPTHLIKTRGQQATLRCSPISGHTSVYWYQQALGLGLQFLLWYDEGEERNRGNFPPRFSGRQFPNYSSELNVNALELEDSALYLCASSLLAGGWNEQFFGPGTRLTVL.